Sequencing of this T cell receptor (beta chain) was carried out in a study of cytomegalovirus exposure and HLA in healthy donors. Healthy bone marrow donors made up the donor group. This donor had no CMV serostatus on record. PCR primers comprised 60 Vbeta and 13 Jbeta primers. Data came from immunoSEQ multiplex PCR; TCRdb stores just in-frame clones and leaves some out. The sample contains tens of thousands of clones, roughly 81% of which appear only once. The CDR3 is 14 amino acids. The V gene end was trimmed by 5 bases and the J gene end by 1 base; junction bases not matched to a gene: 2. Germline CDR1 MGHDK, CDR2 SYGVNS. The study, taken as a whole, reports: Most of the CMV-associated TCR beta chains (in a later analysis) appeared to be HLA-restricted.

Turning to this clone: Its target is unknown.

The receptor's source is a human donor in good health. The chain carries TRBV25-1 and TRBJ2-5; 9 positions match TRBD2. Source material: PBMCs. The CDR3 DNA reads as TGTGCCAGCAGTCTTAGCGGGAGCCAAGAGACCCAGTACTTC. Translation gives CASSLSGSQETQYF.